Each of the 20 T cell receptor beta chains below was sequenced from the same sample in a study of patients and donors after allogeneic stem cell transplantation. Via MiXCR, TCRdb re-called the RT-PCR reads, giving one row per CDR3 protein. Among a few hundred thousand distinct CDR3 sequences listed, 11% to 15% were seen once. Input material: blood, either unsorted or a sorted T cell fraction (not recorded which). Every receptor here comes from a human donor who was either an allogeneic HSCT recipient or a stem cell or donor lymphocyte infusion donor (not recorded which). It is not recorded whose cells these are; they may come from a transplant donor.

This rearrangement joins TRBV20-1 to TRBJ1-2; 10 bases are a match to TRBD1. V was clipped by 5 bases and J by 8 bases; unmatched bases: 8. Germline CDR1 reads DFQATT; CDR2 reads SNEGSKA (reference sequence). CDR3 length equals 13 residues. The CDR3 DNA follows: TGCAGTGCTGGGACCGGGACAGGGGTAGGCTACACCTTC. Its protein is CSAGTGTGVGYTF.

This sequence joins TRBV25-1 and TRBJ2-7; the D is unclear. Germline V gene sequence: CDR1 MGHDK, CDR2 SYGVNS. V shed 4 bases and J shed 2 bases, with 9 bases lying between them. This CDR3 is built from 13 residues. For the CDR3, the DNA is TGTGCCAGCAGTGGCTTCGAAACCTACGAGCAGTACTTC. Its protein is CASSGFETYEQYF.

This clonotype was detected only a few times. The V gene is TRBV4-1, the J gene TRBJ2-2; a possible D gene is TRBD1 (6 bases). Trimming took off 7 bases at V and 4 bases at J, with 13 bases between the two ends. CDR3 length equals 14 residues. Germline CDR1 is MGHRA and CDR2 is YSYEKL. The CDR3 sequence is CASNAQGRTGELFF. The CDR3, as DNA: TGCGCCAGCAACGCACAGGGTCGCACCGGGGAGCTGTTTTTT.

The gene calls are TRBV20-1 and TRBJ2-7; TRBD2 matches 7 bases. Germline V gene lookup returns CDR1 DFQATT and CDR2 SNEGSKA (reference sequence). Trimming removed 6 bases from V and 2 bases from J; junction bases left unmatched: 7. CDR3 length: 13 amino acids. The CDR3 region has the DNA TGCAGTGCGATCGGGGGGACCGCCTACGAGCAGTACTTC. Protein product: CSAIGGTAYEQYF.

This clonotype was detected only a few times. The chain has TRBV20-1 and TRBJ2-5; D may match TRBD1 or TRBD2 (6 bases each). The germline V gene encodes CDR1 DFQATT and CDR2 SNEGSKA (reference sequence). This CDR3 has 14 amino acids. Between the trimmed V and J ends, which lost 1 base and 5 bases, there was a span of 14 bases. As DNA, the CDR3 is TGCAGTGCTAGAGGCGGGGACAAGGGGGAGACCCAGTACTTC. It is translated as CSARGGDKGETQYF.

This clonotype has ten or more counts. The V call is TRBV6-4, the J call TRBJ2-3; TRBD2 aligns across 12 bases. This CDR3 region has 15 residues. Germline CDR1 is MRHNA and CDR2 is SNTAGT. The J segment lost 6 bases and the V segment lost 4 bases, leaving 5 bases of the junction unmatched. The CDR3 DNA sequence: TGTGCCAGCAGTGCCCTAGGACTAGCGGGGGATACGCAGTATTTT. Its translation: CASSALGLAGDTQYF.

This chain joins TRBV20-1 and TRBJ2-7; D perhaps matches TRBD2 (6 bases). The CDR3 loop spans 15 amino acids. Germline CDR1 and CDR2: DFQATT and SNEGSKA (reference sequence). The V and J ends lost 6 bases and 3 bases respectively, with 21 bases between them. This CDR3 is CSAPEFGGSNYEQYF. CDR3 DNA sequence: TGCAGTGCCCCGGAGTTTGGGGGGTCTAACTACGAGCAGTACTTC.

The chain carries TRBV12-3 or TRBV12-4 and TRBJ2-3; D is unclear. The CDR3 length is 14 residues. Trimming removed 0 bases from V and 2 bases from J, with 6 bases in between. Here the CDR3 DNA reads TGTGCCAGCAGTTTAGCCTCATTCACAGATACGCAGTATTTT. It specifies CASSLASFTDTQYF.

This clonotype has only one observation. The CDR3 DNA is TGTGCCAGTCGGGTGGGTTCACCCCTCCACTTT. The encoded protein is CASRVGSPLHF. The chain links TRBV5-8 to TRBJ1-6; D is unclear. CDR3 size: 11 residues. Germline V gives CDR1 SGHTS, CDR2 YDEGEE. V lost 8 bases and J 9 bases, leaving 9 bases between the germline ends.

This chain connects TRBV6-4 to TRBJ1-1; tentatively, D is TRBD1 (5 bases). Germline V lookup: CDR1 MRHNA, CDR2 SNTAGT. The V end was cut by 4 bases, the J end by 3 bases, with 12 bases between. This CDR3 has 14 residues. DNA of the CDR3: TGTGCCAGCAGTGCTTGGGACGGCGACACTGAAGCTTTCTTT. Translation: CASSAWDGDTEAFF.

The sample holds many counts of this clonotype. One end of the junction fails to match germline, which may point to a read error. The chain links TRBV28 to TRBJ1-1, with a possible D match to TRBD1 (5 bases). Germline V gene lookup returns CDR1 MDHEN and CDR2 SYDVKM. The CDR3 length is 10 residues. Written as DNA, the CDR3 is TGTGCCAGCAGGGCCGAGACAGTACTCTTT. As protein: CASRAETVLF.

This clonotype was observed a handful of times. The chain combines TRBV20-1 with TRBJ2-5, with 7 bases matching TRBD1. Trimming cost V 6 bases and J 1 base; bases outside gene matches: 8. Germline CDR1 reads DFQATT; CDR2 reads SNEGSKA (reference sequence). The CDR3 consists of 14 residues. The CDR3 reads CSANRGVGQETQYF. CDR3 DNA: TGCAGTGCCAACAGGGGCGTAGGCCAAGAGACCCAGTACTTC.

This clonotype was detected many times. The chain joins TRBV20-1 to TRBJ1-5; D may be TRBD1 (5 bases). CDR1 is DFQATT and CDR2 is SNEGSKA in the germline V gene (reference sequence). V lost 6 bases to trimming and J lost 6 bases, with 21 bases between them. The CDR3 loop spans 15 amino acids. This CDR3 reads CSARTAGPGVQPQHF. The CDR3 DNA is TGCAGTGCCCGGACTGCTGGACCGGGGGTTCAGCCCCAGCATTTT.

This chain connects TRBV12-3 or TRBV12-4 to TRBJ2-7, with D maybe TRBD2 (5 bases). V lost 4 bases to trimming and J lost 6 bases, with 22 bases between them. This CDR3 has 16 amino acids. The CDR3 DNA reads as TGTGCCAGCAGTTCCCATACGCGCGGGCGATTTGGCGAGCAGTACTTC. This encodes CASSSHTRGRFGEQYF.

This clonotype was counted a single time. The chain has TRBV6-5 and TRBJ2-7; D is ambiguous. CDR3 size: 15 residues. Germline CDR1 MNHEY, CDR2 SVGAGI. V dropped 2 bases and J dropped 2 bases, with 13 bases sitting between them. The CDR3 here is CASSYTFRGTYEQYF. The CDR3 DNA reads as TGTGCCAGCAGTTACACCTTCCGAGGCACCTACGAGCAGTACTTC.

This clonotype was seen repeatedly, ten times or more. V usage is TRBV20-1 and J usage is TRBJ2-5; a weak D match, TRBD1 (5 bases). The CDR3 loop spans 13 amino acids. The ends were cut back, 0 bases at V and 4 bases at J, with 9 bases in the middle. Germline CDR1 DFQATT, CDR2 SNEGSKA (reference sequence). Here the CDR3 reads CSAREGLRETQYF. CDR3 in DNA: TGCAGTGCTAGAGAGGGGCTGCGAGAGACCCAGTACTTC.

This clonotype was found many times. The V gene is TRBV4-1, the J gene TRBJ1-6; TRBD1 matches 7 bases. There are 18 residues in the CDR3. V was clipped by 0 bases and J by 5 bases; unmatched bases: 10. Germline assignment: CDR1 MGHRA and CDR2 YSYEKL. The CDR3 is CASSQDRAGGNNNSPLHF. The CDR3 bases are TGCGCCAGCAGCCAAGATCGCGCAGGGGGGAATAATAATTCACCCCTCCACTTT.

This chain joins TRBV20-1 and TRBJ1-1; D is possibly TRBD1 (5 bases). The ends were cut back, 3 bases at V and 5 bases at J, with 16 bases in the middle. There are 14 residues in the CDR3. The germline CDR1 and CDR2 sequences are DFQATT and SNEGSKA (reference sequence). CDR3 coding DNA: TGCAGTGCTAGCCCGGGACTCCTAGAGACTGAAGCTTTCTTT. Its protein is CSASPGLLETEAFF.

This clonotype has only a few counts. This chain links TRBV5-1 with TRBJ2-1, with a possible D match to TRBD2 (7 bases). The CDR3 length is 18 residues. Trimming stripped 0 bases from V and 4 bases from J, with 20 bases between. CDR1 SGHRS and CDR2 YFSETQ come from the germline V gene. The CDR3 loop is CASSLAGRGAARYNEQFF. As DNA, the CDR3 is TGCGCCAGCAGCTTGGCCGGACGGGGGGCCGCTAGGTACAATGAGCAGTTCTTC.

This clonotype was counted many times. This rearrangement joins TRBV5-5 to TRBJ1-5; no definite D call. The CDR3 totals 14 residues. Germline lookup yields CDR1 SGHKS and CDR2 YYEKEE (reference sequence). Trimming pared 1 base from V and 4 bases from J, leaving 9 bases between. This CDR3 is CASSLLERNQPQHF. In DNA form, the CDR3 reads TGTGCCAGCAGCTTGCTGGAGCGTAATCAGCCCCAGCATTTT.